These T cell receptor beta chains were read from a single sample in a study of control samples from healthy donors and cancer patients. Assay: immunoSEQ multiplex PCR; the TCRdb copy retains only in-frame clones and omits some. This table holds some 78,000 clones, 85% to 90% found once. The sample taken for sequencing was blood. These receptors were obtained from a woman in her sixties or seventies in good health. The CDR3 runs from the conserved cysteine through the conserved F or W. Fields, in order: J gene, D gene, clone size, V gene, CDR3 protein, CDR3 DNA. The D gene is left open where the match is weak. The size of a clone is reported for some rows only, either as once, few or many, or as a class for expanded clones.

>TRBJ1-5|TRBD1|-|TRBV28
CASIQDRDRLPNQPQHF
TGTGCCAGCATCCAAGACCGGGACAGGCTACCTAATCAGCCCCAGCATTTT
>TRBJ2-7|TRBD1|-|TRBV5-1
CASGQGAVNSYEQYF
TGCGCCAGCGGACAGGGGGCAGTAAACTCCTACGAGCAGTACTTC
>TRBJ1-5|-|few|TRBV20-1
CSASRYWGNQPQHF
TGCAGTGCTAGTCGTTATTGGGGAAATCAGCCCCAGCATTTT
>TRBJ1-5|-|few|TRBV6-1
CASSEVWADPQPQHF
TGTGCCAGCAGTGAAGTTTGGGCAGACCCTCAGCCCCAGCATTTT
>TRBJ1-3|-|-|TRBV5-6
CASAKVNTIYF
TGTGCCAGCGCCAAGGTAAACACCATATATTTT
>TRBJ2-2|TRBD1|-|TRBV11-2
CASGRGPNTGELFF
TGTGCCAGCGGCAGGGGGCCTAACACCGGGGAGCTGTTTTTT
>TRBJ1-1|TRBD1|-|TRBV6-1
CASRDKRQGGEAFF
TGTGCCAGCAGGGATAAAAGACAGGGGGGCGAAGCTTTCTTT
>TRBJ1-4|TRBD1|-|TRBV5-1
CASSWGQSNEKLFF
TGCGCCAGCAGCTGGGGACAGTCTAATGAAAAACTGTTTTTT
>TRBJ2-1|-|once|TRBV5-4
CASSLVGLAYNEQFF
TGTGCCAGCAGCTTGGTAGGTCTAGCCTACAATGAGCAGTTCTTC
>TRBJ1-5|TRBD1|-|TRBV7-2
CASSLEGAGQPQHF
TGTGCCAGCAGCTTAGAGGGGGCGGGTCAGCCCCAGCATTTT
>TRBJ2-6|-|-|TRBV29-1
CSVDGGSAGANVLTF
TGCAGCGTTGATGGGGGGAGTGCTGGGGCCAACGTCCTGACTTTC
>TRBJ2-1|TRBD2|-|TRBV10-3
CAIKPSGSNEQFF
TGTGCCATAAAACCTAGCGGGTCAAATGAGCAGTTCTTC
>TRBJ2-7|-|-|TRBV4-1
CASSQDNVEQYF
TGCGCCAGCAGCCAAGATAATGTCGAGCAGTACTTC
>TRBJ2-7|-|-|TRBV5-1
CASSLGGTIRIRDEQYF
TGCGCCAGCAGCTTGGGGGGGACGATCCGTATACGGGACGAGCAGTACTTC
>TRBJ2-6|-|-|TRBV11-3
CASSFRGPGANVLTF
TGTGCCAGCAGCTTTCGGGGGCCTGGGGCCAACGTCCTGACTTTC
>TRBJ2-7|TRBD2|-|TRBV5-8
CASSWSGRGSRHEQYF
TGTGCCAGCAGCTGGAGCGGGCGCGGGAGTCGCCACGAGCAGTACTTC
>TRBJ1-2|-|-|TRBV10-3
CAIGEGPNYGYTF
TGTGCCATCGGGGAGGGCCCCAACTATGGCTACACCTTC
>TRBJ1-3|-|-|TRBV5-1
CASSPSTGNTIYF
TGCGCCAGCAGCCCTAGTACTGGAAACACCATATATTTT
>TRBJ2-7|-|-|TRBV7-8
CASSLTTTYEQYF
TGTGCCAGCAGCTTAACGACGACATACGAGCAGTACTTC
>TRBJ2-1|TRBD2|once|TRBV7-2
CASSTWTSGGEQFF
TGTGCCAGCAGCACCTGGACTAGCGGAGGGGAGCAGTTCTTC
>TRBJ1-5|-|-|TRBV28
CASSLVKGEDGQPQHF
TGTGCCAGCAGTTTAGTCAAGGGGGAGGATGGTCAGCCCCAGCATTTT
>TRBJ1-2|-|-|TRBV7-9
CASSLGEKRGYGYTF
TGTGCCAGCAGCTTAGGGGAGAAAAGGGGTTATGGCTACACCTTC
>TRBJ2-4|-|-|TRBV6-2/TRBV6-3
CASSTPGTQKNIQYF
TGTGCCAGCAGTACGCCCGGGACGCAAAAAAACATTCAGTACTTC
>TRBJ2-1|-|-|TRBV24-1
CATSARDGEFSWGNEQFF
TGTGCCACCAGTGCGCGAGACGGTGAATTCTCTTGGGGCAATGAGCAGTTCTTC
>TRBJ2-7|TRBD2|-|TRBV11-2
CASSLLSDFWGGGSYEQYF
TGTGCCAGCAGCTTATTATCGGATTTCTGGGGCGGGGGGAGCTACGAGCAGTACTTC
>TRBJ2-5|TRBD2|-|TRBV7-8
CASTQGASGGETQYF
TGTGCCAGCACCCAGGGAGCTAGCGGAGGAGAGACCCAGTACTTC
>TRBJ2-2|TRBD1|-|TRBV5-4
CASSFIAGTAHGELFF
TGTGCCAGCAGCTTTATAGCCGGGACAGCACACGGGGAGCTGTTTTTT
>TRBJ1-4|-|-|TRBV28
CASSPPQRIKEKLFF
TGTGCCAGCAGTCCACCCCAGCGGATTAAGGAAAAACTGTTTTTT